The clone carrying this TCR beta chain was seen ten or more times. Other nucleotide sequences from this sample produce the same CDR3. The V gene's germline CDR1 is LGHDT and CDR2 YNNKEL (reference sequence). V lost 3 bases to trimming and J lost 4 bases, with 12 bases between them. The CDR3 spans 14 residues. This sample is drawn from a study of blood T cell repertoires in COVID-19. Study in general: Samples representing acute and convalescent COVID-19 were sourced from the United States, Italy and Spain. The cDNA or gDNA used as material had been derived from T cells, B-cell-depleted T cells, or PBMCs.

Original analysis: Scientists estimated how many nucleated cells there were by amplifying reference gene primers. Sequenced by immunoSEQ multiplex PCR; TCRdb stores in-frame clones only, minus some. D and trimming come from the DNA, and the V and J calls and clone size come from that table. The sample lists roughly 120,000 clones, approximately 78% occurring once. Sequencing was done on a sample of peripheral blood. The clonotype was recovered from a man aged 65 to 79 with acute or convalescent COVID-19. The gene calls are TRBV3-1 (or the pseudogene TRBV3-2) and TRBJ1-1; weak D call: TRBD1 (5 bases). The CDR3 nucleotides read TGTGCCAGCAGCCACCGGACGGGGGGCACTGAAGCTTTCTTT. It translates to CASSHRTGGTEAFF.